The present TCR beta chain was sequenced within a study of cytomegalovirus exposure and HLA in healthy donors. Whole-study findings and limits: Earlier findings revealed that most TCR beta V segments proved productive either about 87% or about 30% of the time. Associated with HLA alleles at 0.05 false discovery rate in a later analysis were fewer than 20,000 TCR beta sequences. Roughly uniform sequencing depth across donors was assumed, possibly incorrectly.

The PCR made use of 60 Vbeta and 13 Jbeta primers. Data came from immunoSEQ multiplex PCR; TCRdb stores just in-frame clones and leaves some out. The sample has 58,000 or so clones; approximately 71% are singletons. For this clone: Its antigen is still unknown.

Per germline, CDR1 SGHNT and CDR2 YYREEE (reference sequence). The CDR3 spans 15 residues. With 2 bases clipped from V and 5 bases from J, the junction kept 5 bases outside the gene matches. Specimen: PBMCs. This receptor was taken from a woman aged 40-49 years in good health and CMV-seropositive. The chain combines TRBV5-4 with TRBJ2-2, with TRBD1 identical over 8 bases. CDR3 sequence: CASSFGQGGTGELFF. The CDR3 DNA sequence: TGTGCCAGCAGCTTTGGACAGGGAGGTACCGGGGAGCTGTTTTTT.